The present TCR beta chain was sequenced within a study of blood T cell repertoires in COVID-19. Study as a whole: Nucleic acid was either cDNA or gDNA, and it came from T cells, B-cell-depleted T cells, or PBMCs.

Germline CDR1 LNHDA, CDR2 SQIVND (reference sequence). V shed 5 bases, J shed 0 bases, and the junction held 6 bases outside the gene matches. This CDR3 has 16 residues. Under the authors' procedure: Nucleated cell counts were estimated from reference gene primer amplification. The assay was immunoSEQ multiplex PCR, and TCRdb's table has in-frame clones only and misses some. V and J calls and clone size follow that table, whereas D and trimming were derived from the DNA. The sample has roughly 120,000 clones, approximately 77% seen once. The receptor was derived from a human donor in a cohort sampled during active COVID-19. The sample was peripheral blood. This sequence joins TRBV19 and TRBJ2-7; the match to TRBD2 covers 11 bases. CDR3 in amino acids: CASSPRLAGSSYEQYF. For the CDR3, the DNA is TGTGCCAGTAGTCCCCGACTAGCGGGGAGCTCCTACGAGCAGTACTTC.